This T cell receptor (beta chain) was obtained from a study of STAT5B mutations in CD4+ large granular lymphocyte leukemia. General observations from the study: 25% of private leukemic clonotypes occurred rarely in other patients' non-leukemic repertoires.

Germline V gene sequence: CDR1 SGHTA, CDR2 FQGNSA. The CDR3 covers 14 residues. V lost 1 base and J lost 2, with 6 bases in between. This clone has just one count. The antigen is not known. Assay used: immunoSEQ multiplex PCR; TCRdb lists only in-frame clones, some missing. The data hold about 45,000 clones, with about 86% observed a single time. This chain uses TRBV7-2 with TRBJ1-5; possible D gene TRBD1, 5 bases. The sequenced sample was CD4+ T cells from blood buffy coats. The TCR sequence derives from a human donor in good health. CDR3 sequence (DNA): TGTGCCAGCAGCTTAGGGGGGGGCAATCAGCCCCAGCATTTT. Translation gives CASSLGGGNQPQHF.